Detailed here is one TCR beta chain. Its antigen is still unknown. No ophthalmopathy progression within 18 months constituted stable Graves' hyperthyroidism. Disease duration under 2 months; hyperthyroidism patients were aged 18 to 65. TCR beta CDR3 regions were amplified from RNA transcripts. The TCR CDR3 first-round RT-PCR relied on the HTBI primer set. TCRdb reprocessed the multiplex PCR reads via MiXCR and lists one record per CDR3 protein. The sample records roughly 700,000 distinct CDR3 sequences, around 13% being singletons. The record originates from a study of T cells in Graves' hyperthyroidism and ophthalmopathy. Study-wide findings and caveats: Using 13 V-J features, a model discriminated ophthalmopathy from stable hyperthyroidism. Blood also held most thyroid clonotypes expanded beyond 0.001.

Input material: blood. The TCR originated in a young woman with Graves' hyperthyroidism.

Here the CDR3 reads CSAGAGVHTGELFF. The DNA for the CDR3 is TGCAGCGCCGGGGCCGGGGTACACACCGGGGAGCTGTTTTTT. The gene calls are TRBV29-1 and TRBJ2-2, with D perhaps matching TRBD1 or TRBD2 (5 bases each). Trimming pared 7 bases from V and 3 bases from J, leaving 15 bases between. Germline V lookup: CDR1 SQVTM, CDR2 ANQGSEA. This CDR3 contains 14 residues.